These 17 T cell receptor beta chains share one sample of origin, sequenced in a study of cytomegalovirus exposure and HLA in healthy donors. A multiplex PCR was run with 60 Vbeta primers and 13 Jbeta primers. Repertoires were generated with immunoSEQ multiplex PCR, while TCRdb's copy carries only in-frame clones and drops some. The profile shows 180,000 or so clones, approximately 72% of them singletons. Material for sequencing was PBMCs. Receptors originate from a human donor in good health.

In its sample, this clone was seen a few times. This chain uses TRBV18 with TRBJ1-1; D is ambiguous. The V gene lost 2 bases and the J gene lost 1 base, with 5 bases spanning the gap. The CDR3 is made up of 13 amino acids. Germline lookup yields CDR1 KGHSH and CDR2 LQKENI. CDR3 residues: CASSPVANTEAFF. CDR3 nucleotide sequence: TGTGCCAGCTCACCAGTAGCGAACACTGAAGCTTTCTTT.

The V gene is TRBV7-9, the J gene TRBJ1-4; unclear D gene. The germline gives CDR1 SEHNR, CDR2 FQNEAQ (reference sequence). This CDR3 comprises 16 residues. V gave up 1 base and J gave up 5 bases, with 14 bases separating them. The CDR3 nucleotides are TGTGCCAGCAGCTTAGGGGCCACCGAATTAAATGAAAAACTGTTTTTT. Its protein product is CASSLGATELNEKLFF.

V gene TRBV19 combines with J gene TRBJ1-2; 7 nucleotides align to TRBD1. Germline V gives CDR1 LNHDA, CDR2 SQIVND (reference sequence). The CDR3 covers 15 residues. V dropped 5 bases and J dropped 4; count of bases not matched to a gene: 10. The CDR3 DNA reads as TGTGCCAGTAGTCTTAAGGGGACAGAGGGCTATGGCTACACCTTC. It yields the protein CASSLKGTEGYGYTF. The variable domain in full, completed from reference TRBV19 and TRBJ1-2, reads DGGITQSPKYLFRKEGQNVTLSCEQNLNHDAMYWYRQDPGQGLRLIYYSQIVNDFQKGDIAEGYSVSREKKESFPLTVTSAQKNPTAFYLCASSLKGTEGYGYTFGSGTRLTVV.

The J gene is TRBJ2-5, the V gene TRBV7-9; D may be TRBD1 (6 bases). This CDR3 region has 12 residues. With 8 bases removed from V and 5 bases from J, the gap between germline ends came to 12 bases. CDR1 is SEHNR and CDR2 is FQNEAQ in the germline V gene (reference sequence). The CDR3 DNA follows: TGTGCCAGCTCACAGGGTGGGGAGACCCAGTACTTC. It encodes CASSQGGETQYF.

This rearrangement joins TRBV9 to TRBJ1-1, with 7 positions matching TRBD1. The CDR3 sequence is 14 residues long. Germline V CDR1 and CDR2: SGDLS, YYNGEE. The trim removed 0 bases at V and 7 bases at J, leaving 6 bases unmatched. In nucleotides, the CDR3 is TGTGCCAGCAGCGTAGAGAGACAGGGAGGTGAAGCTTTCTTT. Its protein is CASSVERQGGEAFF.

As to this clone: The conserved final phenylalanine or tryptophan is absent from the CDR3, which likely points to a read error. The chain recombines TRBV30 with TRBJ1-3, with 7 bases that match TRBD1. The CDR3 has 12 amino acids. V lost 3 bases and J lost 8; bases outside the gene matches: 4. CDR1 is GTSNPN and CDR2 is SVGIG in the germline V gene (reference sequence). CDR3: CAWSGQGDTIYL. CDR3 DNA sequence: TGTGCCTGGAGCGGTCAGGGGGACACCATATATCTT.

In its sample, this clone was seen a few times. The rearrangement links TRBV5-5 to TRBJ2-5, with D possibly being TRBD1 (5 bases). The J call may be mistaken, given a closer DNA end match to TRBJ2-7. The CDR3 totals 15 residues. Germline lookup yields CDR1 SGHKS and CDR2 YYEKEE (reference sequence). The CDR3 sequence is CASSSYTGATYEQYF. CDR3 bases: TGTGCCAGCAGCTCGTATACAGGCGCTACCTACGAGCAGTACTTC.

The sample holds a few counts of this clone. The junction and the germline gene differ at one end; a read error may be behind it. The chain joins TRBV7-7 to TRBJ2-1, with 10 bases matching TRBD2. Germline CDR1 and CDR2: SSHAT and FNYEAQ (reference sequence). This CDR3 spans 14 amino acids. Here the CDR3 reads CASSQSGGANEQFF. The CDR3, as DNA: TGTGCTAGCAGCCAAAGCGGGGGGGCTAATGAGCAGTTCTTC.

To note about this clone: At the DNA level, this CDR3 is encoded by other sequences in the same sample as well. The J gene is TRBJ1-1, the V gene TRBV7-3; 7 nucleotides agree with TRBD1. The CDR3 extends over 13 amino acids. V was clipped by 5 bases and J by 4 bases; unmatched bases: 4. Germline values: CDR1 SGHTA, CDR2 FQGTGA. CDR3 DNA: TGTGCCAGCAGCCCGACAGGGTTCACTGAAGCTTTCTTT. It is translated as CASSPTGFTEAFF.

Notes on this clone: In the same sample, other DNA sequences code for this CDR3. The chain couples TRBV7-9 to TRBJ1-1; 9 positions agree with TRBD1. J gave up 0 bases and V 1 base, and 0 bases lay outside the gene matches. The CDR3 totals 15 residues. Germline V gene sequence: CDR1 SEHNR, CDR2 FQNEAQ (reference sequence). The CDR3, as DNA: TGTGCCAGCAGCTTAGGGGACAGGGTGAACACTGAAGCTTTCTTT. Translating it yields CASSLGDRVNTEAFF.

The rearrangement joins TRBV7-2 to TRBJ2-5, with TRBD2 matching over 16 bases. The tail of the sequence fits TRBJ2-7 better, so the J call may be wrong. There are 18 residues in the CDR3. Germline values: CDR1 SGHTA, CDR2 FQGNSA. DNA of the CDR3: TGTGCCAGCAGCCTCCGCCCGGGACTAGCGGGGGGGCCCTACGAGCAGTACTTC. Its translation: CASSLRPGLAGGPYEQYF.

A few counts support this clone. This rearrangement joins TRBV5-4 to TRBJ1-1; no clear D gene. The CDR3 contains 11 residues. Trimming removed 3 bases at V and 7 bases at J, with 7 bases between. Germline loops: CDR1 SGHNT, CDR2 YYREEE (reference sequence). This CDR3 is CASSSRDEAFF. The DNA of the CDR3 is TGTGCCAGCAGCTCGAGGGATGAAGCTTTCTTT.

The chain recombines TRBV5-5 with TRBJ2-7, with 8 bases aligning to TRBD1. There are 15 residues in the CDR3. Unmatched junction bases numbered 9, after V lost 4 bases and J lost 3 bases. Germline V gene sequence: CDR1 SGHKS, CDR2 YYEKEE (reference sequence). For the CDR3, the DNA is TGTGCCAGCAGCCCCGGACAGGGAAGACTCTACGAGCAGTACTTC. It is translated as CASSPGQGRLYEQYF.

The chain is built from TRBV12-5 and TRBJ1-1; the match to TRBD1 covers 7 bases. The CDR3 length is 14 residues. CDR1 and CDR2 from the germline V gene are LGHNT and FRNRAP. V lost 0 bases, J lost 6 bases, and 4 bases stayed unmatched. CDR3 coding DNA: TGTGCTAGTGGTTTGGTACAGGGGTACGCTGAAGCTTTCTTT. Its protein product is CASGLVQGYAEAFF.

The CDR3 region has the DNA TGTGCCAGCTCACCACCGGACAGGACCTACAATGAGCAGTTCTTC. It yields the protein CASSPPDRTYNEQFF. The chain is built from TRBV18 and TRBJ2-1; 7 bases line up with TRBD1. The germline V gene encodes CDR1 KGHSH and CDR2 LQKENI. This CDR3 comprises 15 residues. Trimming cost V 0 bases and J 2 bases; bases outside gene matches: 1.

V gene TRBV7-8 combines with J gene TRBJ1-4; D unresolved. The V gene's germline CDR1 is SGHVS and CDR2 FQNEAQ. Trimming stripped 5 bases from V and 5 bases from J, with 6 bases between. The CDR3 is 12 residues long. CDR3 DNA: TGTGCCAGCAGCAGAGCGAATGAAAAACTGTTTTTT. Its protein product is CASSRANEKLFF.

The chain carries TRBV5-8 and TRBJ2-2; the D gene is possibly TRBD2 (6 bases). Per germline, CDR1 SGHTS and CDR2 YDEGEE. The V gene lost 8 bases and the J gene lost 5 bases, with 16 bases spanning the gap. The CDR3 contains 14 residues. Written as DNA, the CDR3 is TGTGCCAGTCTTAGGAGGGTCCAAACCGGGGAGCTGTTTTTT. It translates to CASLRRVQTGELFF.